The rows below give T cell receptor beta chains drawn from one sample of a study of blood T cell repertoires in COVID-19. TCRdb's copy holds only in-frame clones and misses some; the assay was immunoSEQ multiplex PCR. The sample consists of tens of thousands of clones, approximately 73% of them appearing once. The sequenced material came from peripheral blood. The receptors shown here come from an elderly man with acute or convalescent COVID-19. Each CDR3 is given with its conserved first and last residue. A D gene is named only where the DNA matches it firmly.

d_gene: -; j_gene: TRBJ1-2; v_gene: TRBV27; CDR3aa: CASRVDRMTYGYTF
d_gene: -; j_gene: TRBJ2-2; v_gene: TRBV5-1; CDR3aa: CASSLAGNTGELFF
d_gene: -; j_gene: TRBJ1-2; v_gene: TRBV5-6; CDR3aa: CASSLAARPLYGYTF
d_gene: TRBD2; j_gene: TRBJ2-2; v_gene: TRBV4-2; CDR3aa: CASSQDSLAGGTVTANTGELFF
d_gene: TRBD1; j_gene: TRBJ2-1; v_gene: TRBV2; CDR3aa: CASEDRVYNEQFF
d_gene: -; j_gene: TRBJ2-1; v_gene: TRBV19; CDR3aa: CASNEGVYNEQFF
d_gene: TRBD2; j_gene: TRBJ2-5; v_gene: TRBV5-1; CDR3aa: CASTSTSGTEWETQYF
d_gene: -; j_gene: TRBJ2-1; v_gene: TRBV30; CDR3aa: CAWSVEKRAAEQFF
d_gene: -; j_gene: TRBJ2-7; v_gene: TRBV19; CDR3aa: CASSLEASYEQYF
d_gene: TRBD2; j_gene: TRBJ2-7; v_gene: TRBV28; CDR3aa: CASSPGGLAGGVPYEQYF
d_gene: TRBD1; j_gene: TRBJ2-7; v_gene: TRBV9; CDR3aa: CASSVTGGLDEQYF
d_gene: -; j_gene: TRBJ1-2; v_gene: TRBV9; CDR3aa: CASSGFGDGYTF
d_gene: TRBD1; j_gene: TRBJ2-4; v_gene: TRBV19; CDR3aa: CASSSGTVAKNIQYF
d_gene: -; j_gene: TRBJ2-7; v_gene: TRBV11-2; CDR3aa: CASSSPRQAITYEQYF
d_gene: TRBD1; j_gene: TRBJ1-5; v_gene: TRBV6-6; CDR3aa: CASRGTGRQPQHF
d_gene: TRBD2; j_gene: TRBJ2-1; v_gene: TRBV7-3; CDR3aa: CASSLYPHSRWEGNEQFF
d_gene: -; j_gene: TRBJ1-1; v_gene: TRBV11-3; CDR3aa: CASSLEGTLATEAFF